This T cell receptor beta chain was sequenced for a study of control samples from healthy donors and cancer patients. V lost 4 bases and J lost 1, with 13 bases in between. This CDR3 is 15 amino acids long. Germline V gene lookup returns CDR1 KGHSH and CDR2 LQKENI. This table comes from immunoSEQ multiplex PCR, and its TCRdb copy is limited to in-frame clones, with some not included. The sample gives more than 100,000 clones, 80% to 95% of which show up once; about 7.2% is in the top ten. The chain is built from TRBV18 and TRBJ1-2, with D unclear. This TCR derives from a woman aged 18-30 years in good health. Material for sequencing was blood. CDR3 sequence reads: CASSQITQSNYGYTF. CDR3 nucleotides: TGTGCCAGCTCACAAATCACCCAGAGTAACTATGGCTACACCTTC.